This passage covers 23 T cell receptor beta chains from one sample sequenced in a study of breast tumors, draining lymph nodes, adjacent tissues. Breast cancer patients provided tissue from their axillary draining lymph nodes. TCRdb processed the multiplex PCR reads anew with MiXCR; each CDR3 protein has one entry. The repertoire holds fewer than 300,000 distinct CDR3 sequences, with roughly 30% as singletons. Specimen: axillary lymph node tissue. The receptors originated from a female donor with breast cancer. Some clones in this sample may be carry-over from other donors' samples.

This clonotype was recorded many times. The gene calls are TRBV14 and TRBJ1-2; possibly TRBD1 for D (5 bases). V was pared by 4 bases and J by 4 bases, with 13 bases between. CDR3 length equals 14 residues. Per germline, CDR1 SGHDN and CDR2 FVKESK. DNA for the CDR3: TGTGCCAGCAGCCTGGTCGGGACGGGCTATGGCTACACCTTC. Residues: CASSLVGTGYGYTF.

CDR3 DNA sequence: TGCAGTGCCTTCCGGGACAGGGATAGTTACACCGGGGAGCTGTTTTTT. Amino acid sequence: CSAFRDRDSYTGELFF. The J gene is TRBJ2-2, the V gene TRBV20-1, with TRBD1 identical over 9 bases. V lost 6 bases and J lost 3; bases outside the gene matches: 11. Per germline, CDR1 DFQATT and CDR2 SNEGSKA (reference sequence). The CDR3 is 16 amino acids.

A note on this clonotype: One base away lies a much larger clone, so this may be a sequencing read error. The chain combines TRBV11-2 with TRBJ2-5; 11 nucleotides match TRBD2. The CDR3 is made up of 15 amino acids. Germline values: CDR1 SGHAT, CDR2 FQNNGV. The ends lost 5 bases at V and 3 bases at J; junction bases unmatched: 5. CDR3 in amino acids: CASSTGLAAEETQYF. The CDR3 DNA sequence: TGTGCCAGCAGCACGGGACTAGCGGCAGAAGAGACCCAGTACTTC.

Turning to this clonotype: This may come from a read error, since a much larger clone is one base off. The CDR3 DNA is TGCGCCAGCAGGGTAGCAATTGGTGGGGCCCAGTACTTC. Amino acids: CASRVAIGGAQYF. The genes are TRBV5-1 and TRBJ2-5; D not certain. Looked up from germline, CDR1 is SGHRS and CDR2 is YFSETQ. Trimming took 5 bases from V and 9 from J, leaving 17 bases between them. CDR3 length: 13 amino acids.

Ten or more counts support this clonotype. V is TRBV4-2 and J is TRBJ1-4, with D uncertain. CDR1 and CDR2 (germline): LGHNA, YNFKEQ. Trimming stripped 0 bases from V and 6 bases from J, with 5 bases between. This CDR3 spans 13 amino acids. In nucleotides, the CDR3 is TGTGCCAGCAGCCAAGAGGAGCATGAAAAACTGTTTTTT. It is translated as CASSQEEHEKLFF.

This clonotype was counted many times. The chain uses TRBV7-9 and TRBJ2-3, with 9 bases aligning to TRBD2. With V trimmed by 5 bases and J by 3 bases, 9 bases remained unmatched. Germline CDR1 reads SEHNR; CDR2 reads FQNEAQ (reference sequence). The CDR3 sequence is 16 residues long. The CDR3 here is CASSGGRADLTDTQYF. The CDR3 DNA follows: TGTGCCAGCAGCGGCGGGAGGGCCGATTTAACAGATACGCAGTATTTT.

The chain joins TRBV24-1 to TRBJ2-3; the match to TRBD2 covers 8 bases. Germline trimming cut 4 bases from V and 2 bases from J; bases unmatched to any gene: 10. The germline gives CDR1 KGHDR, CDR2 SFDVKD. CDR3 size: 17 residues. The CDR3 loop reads CATSERSSGRNTDTQYF. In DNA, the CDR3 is TGTGCCACCAGTGAACGATCTAGCGGGCGAAACACAGATACGCAGTATTTT.

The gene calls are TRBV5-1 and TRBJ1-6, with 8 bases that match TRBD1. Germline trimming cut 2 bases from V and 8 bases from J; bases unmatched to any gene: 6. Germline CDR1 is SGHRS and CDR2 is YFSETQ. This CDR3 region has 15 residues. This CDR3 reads CASSLQGGPYSPLHF. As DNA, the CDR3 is TGCGCCAGCAGCTTACAGGGGGGACCATATTCACCCCTCCACTTT.

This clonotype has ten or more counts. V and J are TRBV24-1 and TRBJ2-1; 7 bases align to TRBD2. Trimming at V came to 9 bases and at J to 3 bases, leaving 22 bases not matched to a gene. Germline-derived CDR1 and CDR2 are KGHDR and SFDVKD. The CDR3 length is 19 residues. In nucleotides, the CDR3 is TGTGCCACCGGGAATAACCGGGCTTTTGGGGGGGTCAACTACAATGAGCAGTTCTTC. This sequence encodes CATGNNRAFGGVNYNEQFF.

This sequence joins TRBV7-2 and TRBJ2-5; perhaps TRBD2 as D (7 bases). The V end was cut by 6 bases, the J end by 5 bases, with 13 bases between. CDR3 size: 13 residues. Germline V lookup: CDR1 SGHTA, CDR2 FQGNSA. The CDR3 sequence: CASRLGGPETQYF. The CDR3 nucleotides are TGTGCCAGCAGACTCGGGGGGCCTGAGACCCAGTACTTC. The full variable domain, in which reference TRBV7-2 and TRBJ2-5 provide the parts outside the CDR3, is GAGVSQSPSNKVTEKGKDVELRCDPISGHTALYWYRQSLGQGLEFLIYFQGNSAPDKSGLPSDRFSAERTGGSVSTLTIQRTQQEDSAVYLCASRLGGPETQYFGPGTRLLVL.

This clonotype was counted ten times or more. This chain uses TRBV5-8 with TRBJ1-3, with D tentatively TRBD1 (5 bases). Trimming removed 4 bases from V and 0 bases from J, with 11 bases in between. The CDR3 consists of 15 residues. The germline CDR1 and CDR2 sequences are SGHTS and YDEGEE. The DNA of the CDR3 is TGTGCCAGCAGCGTGGGACTGGGCTCTGGAAACACCATATATTTT. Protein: CASSVGLGSGNTIYF.

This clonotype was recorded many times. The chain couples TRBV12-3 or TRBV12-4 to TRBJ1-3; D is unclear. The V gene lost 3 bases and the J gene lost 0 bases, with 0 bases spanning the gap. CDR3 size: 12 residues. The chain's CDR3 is CASSFSGNTIYF. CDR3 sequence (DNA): TGTGCCAGCAGTTTCTCTGGAAACACCATATATTTT.

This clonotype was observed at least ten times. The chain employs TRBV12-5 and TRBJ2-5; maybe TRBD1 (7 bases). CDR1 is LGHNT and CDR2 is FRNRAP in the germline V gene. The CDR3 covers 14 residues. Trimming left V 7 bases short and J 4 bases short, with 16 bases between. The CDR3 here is CASAPGTAGETQYF. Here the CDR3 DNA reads TGTGCTAGTGCCCCCGGGACAGCGGGAGAGACCCAGTACTTC.

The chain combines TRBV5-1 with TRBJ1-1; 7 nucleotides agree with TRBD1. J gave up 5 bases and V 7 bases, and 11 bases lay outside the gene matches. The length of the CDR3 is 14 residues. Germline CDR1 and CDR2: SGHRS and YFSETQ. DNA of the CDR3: TGCGCCAGCGGCCTGGGCGACAGGGAGACTGAAGCTTTCTTT. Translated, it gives CASGLGDRETEAFF.

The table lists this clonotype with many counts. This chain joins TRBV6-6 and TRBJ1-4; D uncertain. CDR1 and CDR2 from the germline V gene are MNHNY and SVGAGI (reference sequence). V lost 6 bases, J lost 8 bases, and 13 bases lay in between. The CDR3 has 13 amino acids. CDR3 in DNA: TGTGCCAGCAGCTCATACAGTAAAGAAAAACTGTTTTTT. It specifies CASSSYSKEKLFF.

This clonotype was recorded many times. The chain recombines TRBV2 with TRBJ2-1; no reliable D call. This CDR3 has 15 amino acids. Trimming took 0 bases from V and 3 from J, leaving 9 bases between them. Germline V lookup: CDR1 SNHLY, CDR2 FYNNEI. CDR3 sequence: CASSEARIFYNEQFF. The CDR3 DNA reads TGTGCCAGCAGTGAAGCGCGTATTTTCTACAATGAGCAGTTCTTC.

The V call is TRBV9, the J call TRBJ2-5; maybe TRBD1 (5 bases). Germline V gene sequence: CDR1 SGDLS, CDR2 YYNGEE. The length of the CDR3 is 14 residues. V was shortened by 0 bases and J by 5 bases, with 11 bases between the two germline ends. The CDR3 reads CASSVGAGFETQYF. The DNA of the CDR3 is TGTGCCAGCAGCGTAGGTGCAGGGTTCGAGACCCAGTACTTC.

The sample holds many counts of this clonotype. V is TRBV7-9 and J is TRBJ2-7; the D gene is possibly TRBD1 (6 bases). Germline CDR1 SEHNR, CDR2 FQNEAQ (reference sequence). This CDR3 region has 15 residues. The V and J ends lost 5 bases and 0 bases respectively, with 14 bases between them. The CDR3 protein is CASSARGGSSYEQYF. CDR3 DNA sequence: TGTGCCAGCAGCGCCCGAGGGGGAAGCTCCTACGAGCAGTACTTC.

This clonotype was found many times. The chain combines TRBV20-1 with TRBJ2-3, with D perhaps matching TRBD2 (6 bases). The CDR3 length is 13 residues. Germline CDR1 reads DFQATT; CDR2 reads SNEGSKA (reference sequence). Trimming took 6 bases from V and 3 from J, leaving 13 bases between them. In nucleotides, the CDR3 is TGCAGTGCGGGACTCCCAGGGACAGATACGCAGTATTTT. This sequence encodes CSAGLPGTDTQYF.

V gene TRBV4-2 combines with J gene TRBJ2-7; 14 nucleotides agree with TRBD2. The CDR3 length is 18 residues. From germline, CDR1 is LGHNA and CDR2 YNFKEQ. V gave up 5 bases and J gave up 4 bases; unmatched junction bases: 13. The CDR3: CASSSRVFGTSGGYEQYF. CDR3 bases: TGTGCCAGCAGCTCAAGGGTCTTCGGGACTAGCGGGGGATACGAGCAGTACTTC.

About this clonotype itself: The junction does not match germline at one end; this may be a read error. The CDR3 reads CAGSPGRMYEQYF. In nucleotides, the CDR3 is TGTGCCGGCAGCCCCGGGAGGATGTACGAGCAGTACTTC. The genes are TRBV12-3 or TRBV12-4 and TRBJ2-7; 7 bases line up with TRBD2. The CDR3 length is 13 residues.

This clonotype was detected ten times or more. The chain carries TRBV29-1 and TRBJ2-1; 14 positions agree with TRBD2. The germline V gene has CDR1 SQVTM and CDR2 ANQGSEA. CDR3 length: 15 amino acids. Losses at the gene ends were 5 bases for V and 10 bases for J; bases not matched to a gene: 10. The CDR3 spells CSVLPGLAGEGEQFF. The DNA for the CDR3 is TGCAGCGTTCTGCCGGGACTAGCGGGAGAAGGGGAGCAGTTCTTC.

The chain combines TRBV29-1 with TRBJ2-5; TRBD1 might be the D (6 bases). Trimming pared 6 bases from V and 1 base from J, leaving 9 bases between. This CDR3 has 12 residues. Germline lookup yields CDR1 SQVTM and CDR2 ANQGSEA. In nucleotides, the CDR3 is TGCAGCGTCGGACAGCCCCAAGAGACCCAGTACTTC. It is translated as CSVGQPQETQYF.